What follows are 20 T cell receptor beta chains derived from one specimen sequenced in a study of T cell repertoires in cytomegalovirus infection. A single record per CDR3 protein comes from TCRdb applying MiXCR to the reads. This sample carries approximately 910,000 distinct CDR3 sequences, roughly 30% of them seen once, and the ten largest clones take 13%. These TCRs' antigens remain unknown. The specimen comprised cultured CD8+ T cells from PBMCs, sampled from culture after CMV antigen stimulation. The receptor source for this set is a human donor in good health (CMV status not recorded). Some clones in this sample may be carry-over from other donors' samples.

The chain has TRBV27 and TRBJ2-7, with D tentatively TRBD1 (7 bases). V shed 3 bases and J shed 5 bases, with 14 bases lying between them. This CDR3 is 14 amino acids long. Per germline, CDR1 MNHEY and CDR2 SMNVEV (reference sequence). The CDR3 coding sequence is TGTGCCAGCAGTTTCGGAGGGGGCATCAACGAGCAGTACTTC. Translation gives CASSFGGGINEQYF.

The CDR3 DNA reads as TGTGCCTACAGTTTTTTGTTTTCGGATAGCAATCAGCCCCAGCATTTT. This translates into CAYSFLFSDSNQPQHF. This chain connects TRBV28 to TRBJ1-5, with no clear D. This CDR3 spans 16 amino acids. The V end was cut by 11 bases, the J end by 0 bases, with 20 bases between. In germline, CDR1 is MDHEN, CDR2 SYDVKM.

This chain links TRBV9 with TRBJ2-1; D may match TRBD1 or TRBD2 (5 bases each). Germline V CDR1 and CDR2: SGDLS, YYNGEE. With 3 bases removed from V and 4 bases from J, the gap between germline ends came to 20 bases. The CDR3 length is 17 residues. The CDR3 sequence: CASSAATGLVGYNEQFF. CDR3 bases: TGTGCCAGCAGCGCTGCCACGGGGCTAGTGGGTTACAATGAGCAGTTCTTC.

This clonotype appeared a few times. The genes are TRBV5-3 and TRBJ2-1, with 9 positions matching TRBD1. TRBV5-3 is an ORF, and what it does is uncertain. The trim removed 8 bases at V and 3 bases at J, leaving 9 bases unmatched. The CDR3 is 15 amino acids. CDR3 nucleotides: TGTGCCAGCAGCCCTGGACAGGGGTTCTACAATGAGCAGTTCTTC. Translated, it gives CASSPGQGFYNEQFF.

The chain uses TRBV19 and TRBJ2-7, with 10 positions matching TRBD1. The CDR3 has 15 amino acids. Germline assignment: CDR1 LNHDA and CDR2 SQIVND (reference sequence). V trimming: 1 base; J trimming: 2 bases; junction bases outside the gene matches: 2. This chain's CDR3 is CASSIAGTGAYEQYF. The DNA for the CDR3 is TGTGCCAGTAGTATAGCTGGGACAGGGGCCTACGAGCAGTACTTC.

The rearrangement joins TRBV27 to TRBJ1-2, with 9 bases matching TRBD1. Germline V lookup: CDR1 MNHEY, CDR2 SMNVEV (reference sequence). The CDR3 consists of 15 residues. Losses at the gene ends were 3 bases for V and 7 bases for J; bases not matched to a gene: 9. CDR3 sequence reads: CASSFGGQGHFGYTF. The CDR3 DNA reads TGTGCCAGCAGTTTCGGAGGACAGGGGCATTTTGGCTACACCTTC.

The gene calls are TRBV19 and TRBJ2-3; a weak D match, TRBD2 (6 bases). This CDR3 is 15 amino acids long. The germline V and J ends were trimmed by 7 bases and 0 bases, with 14 bases remaining between them. Germline V gene sequence: CDR1 LNHDA, CDR2 SQIVND (reference sequence). The CDR3 DNA follows: TGTGCCAGTACCATCACGGGGGTCAGCACAGATACGCAGTATTTT. It codes for CASTITGVSTDTQYF.

About this clonotype itself: A read error is possible here, since a much larger clone lies one base away. The chain joins TRBV7-2 to TRBJ2-1; either TRBD1 or TRBD2 may supply D (5 bases each). Germline V gene sequence: CDR1 SGHTA, CDR2 FQGNSA. V was trimmed by 4 bases and J by 2 bases, leaving 12 bases between them. There are 15 residues in the CDR3. The DNA of the CDR3 is TGTGCCAGCAGCTCTAGCAGGGATACCTACAATGAGCAGTTCTTC. It codes for CASSSSRDTYNEQFF. Full variable domain (remainder filled in from reference TRBV7-2 and TRBJ2-1): GAGVSQSPSNKVTEKGKDVELRCDPISGHTALYWYRQSLGQGLEFLIYFQGNSAPDKSGLPSDRFSAERTGGSVSTLTIQRTQQEDSAVYLCASSSSRDTYNEQFFGPGTRLTVL.

As regards this clonotype: Given a much more abundant clone one base away, this may be a read error. CDR3 amino acids: CAGSLDRAGVDGYTF. CDR3 sequence (DNA): TGTGCCGGCAGTTTGGACAGGGCGGGTGTCGATGGCTACACCTTC. The J gene is TRBJ1-2, the V gene TRBV6-5; 8 nucleotides agree with TRBD1. The germline V gene has CDR1 MNHEY and CDR2 SVGAGI. The CDR3 has 15 residues.

This clonotype was found a few times. V usage is TRBV12-3 or TRBV12-4 and J usage is TRBJ2-7; D is undetermined. The CDR3 length is 13 residues. The V end was cut by 0 bases, the J end by 3 bases, with 6 bases between. DNA for the CDR3: TGTGCCAGCAGTTTAGCTCTCCTCTACGAGCAGTACTTC. It is translated as CASSLALLYEQYF.

This clonotype occurred a few times. The rearrangement uses TRBV6-2 or TRBV6-3 and TRBJ1-1, with 7 bases lining up with TRBD1. This CDR3 comprises 11 residues. Trimming at V came to 7 bases and at J to 6 bases, leaving 2 bases not matched to a gene. Per the germline V gene, CDR1 is MNHEY and CDR2 is SVGEGT. CDR3 sequence reads: CASTTGAEAFF. CDR3 bases: TGTGCCAGCACCACAGGGGCTGAAGCTTTCTTT.

This clonotype was detected ten times or more. This chain uses TRBV6-2 or TRBV6-3 with TRBJ2-3, with D perhaps TRBD1 (6 bases). The CDR3 runs 15 residues. V dropped 2 bases and J dropped 3 bases, with 12 bases sitting between them. Germline V gene data show CDR1 as MNHEY and CDR2 as SVGEGT. The CDR3 protein is CASSYRDTLTDTQYF. The CDR3 bases are TGTGCCAGCAGTTACCGGGACACCCTGACAGATACGCAGTATTTT.

This clonotype was detected only a few times. V usage is TRBV6-5 and J usage is TRBJ1-1, with TRBD1 identical over 9 bases. Germline trimming cut 3 bases from V and 6 bases from J; bases unmatched to any gene: 8. The CDR3 runs 15 residues. The V gene's germline CDR1 is MNHEY and CDR2 SVGAGI. This CDR3 reads CASSYTRTGEPEAFF. CDR3 coding DNA: TGTGCCAGCAGTTATACCCGGACAGGGGAACCTGAAGCTTTCTTT.

The chain has TRBV5-1 and TRBJ2-5, with D unclear. Trimming removed 3 bases at V and 1 base at J, with 16 bases between. The CDR3 is 16 residues long. Per the germline V gene, CDR1 is SGHRS and CDR2 is YFSETQ. For the CDR3, the DNA is TGCGCCAGCAGCTACCCGGAGCTAGAGATCCAAGAGACCCAGTACTTC. Protein: CASSYPELEIQETQYF. The full variable domain, with the rest looked up from reference TRBV5-1 and TRBJ2-5, is KAGVTQTPRYLIKTRGQQVTLSCSPISGHRSVSWYQQTPGQGLQFLFEYFSETQRNKGNFPGRFSGRQFSNSRSEMNVSTLELGDSALYLCASSYPELEIQETQYFGPGTRLLVL.

This clonotype was seen a handful of times. The chain carries TRBV7-3 and TRBJ1-2, with D hard to call. Germline CDR1 is SGHTA and CDR2 is FQGTGA. The CDR3 runs to 16 residues. V was shortened by 0 bases and J by 5 bases, with 16 bases between the two germline ends. The CDR3 sequence: CASSLTGREAEYGYTF. CDR3 coding DNA: TGTGCCAGCAGCTTAACGGGGAGGGAAGCAGAATATGGCTACACCTTC.

This clonotype has more than one count but fewer than ten. The V call is TRBV6-2 or TRBV6-3, the J call TRBJ2-1; no clear D gene. The germline V gene encodes CDR1 MNHEY and CDR2 SVGEGT. The V end was cut by 8 bases, the J end by 10 bases, with 9 bases between. This CDR3 spans 10 amino acids. The CDR3 spells CASGKTEQFF. CDR3 nucleotides: TGTGCCAGCGGAAAAACGGAGCAGTTCTTC.

Remarks on this clonotype: The germline gene is not matched at one end of the junction; a read error may be the cause. The rearrangement joins TRBV7-7 to TRBJ2-5; D is undetermined. CDR1 is SSHAT, CDR2 FNYEAQ, per germline (reference sequence). The CDR3 spans 14 residues. In nucleotides, the CDR3 is TGTGCTAGCAGCGAGCAGCCTAGCCAAGAGACCCAGTACTTC. This encodes CASSEQPSQETQYF.

In this sample, this clonotype turned up once. A much bigger clone sits one base away, suggesting this may be a read error. The CDR3 here is CASSLVTKLVYNEQFF. The CDR3 nucleotides read TGTGCCAGCAGCTTAGTTACGAAGTTGGTCTACAATGAGCAGTTCTTC. J is TRBJ2-1 and V is TRBV7-6, with D unclear. CDR1 and CDR2 (germline): SGHVS, FNYEAQ. The CDR3 sequence is 16 residues long. V lost 1 base and J lost 3, with 13 bases in between. The full variable domain, rest sourced from reference TRBV7-6 and TRBJ2-1, is GAGVSQSPRYKVTKRGQDVALRCDPISGHVSLYWYRQALGQGPEFLTYFNYEAQQDKSGLPNDRFSAERPEGSISTLTIQRTEQRDSAMYRCASSLVTKLVYNEQFFGPGTRLTVL.

This clonotype was picked up a small number of times. J is TRBJ1-1 and V is TRBV4-2, with D possibly TRBD1 on 6 matching bases. Trimming shortened V by 8 bases and J by 6 bases, and 7 bases separated the two germline ends. The germline gives CDR1 LGHNA, CDR2 YNFKEQ. The CDR3 contains 10 residues. This CDR3 is CASGTSEAFF. In DNA form, the CDR3 reads TGTGCCAGCGGGACATCTGAAGCTTTCTTT.

This rearrangement joins TRBV10-2 to TRBJ2-1, with D perhaps TRBD1 (6 bases). V shed 3 bases and J shed 6 bases, with 15 bases lying between them. The germline CDR1 and CDR2 sequences are WSHSY and SAAADI. The CDR3 sequence is 15 residues long. The CDR3 nucleotides read TGCGCCAGCAGTGAACTGACAGGTTATCGCAATGAGCAGTTCTTC. Translating gives CASSELTGYRNEQFF.